These T cell receptor beta chains were read from a single sample in a study of blood T cell repertoires in COVID-19. This table comes from immunoSEQ multiplex PCR, and its TCRdb copy is limited to in-frame clones, with some not included. The data hold some 400,000 clones, with about four fifths observed a single time. The source material was peripheral blood. Source of these receptors: a human donor with acute or convalescent COVID-19. The donor label of this sample is uncertain. Both conserved end residues are part of each CDR3. A D gene is named only where the DNA matches it firmly. Expanded clones get a size class; other rows say once, few or many, or leave the size out.

J gene | D gene | V gene | clone size | CDR3 protein | CDR3 DNA
TRBJ2-4 | TRBD1 | TRBV10-3 | NA | CAIRADRGENIQYF | TGTGCCATCAGGGCGGACAGGGGCGAAAACATTCAGTACTTC
TRBJ2-2 | TRBD2 | TRBV5-1 | NA | CASSPTGAGGAAGELFF | TGCGCCAGCAGCCCCACGGGTGCCGGGGGGGCCGCCGGGGAGCTGTTTTTT
TRBJ2-7 | TRBD1 | TRBV30 | NA | CAWSPTRLTGAYEQYF | TGTGCCTGGAGTCCAACGCGCCTCACAGGGGCCTACGAGCAGTACTTC
TRBJ2-7 | TRBD2 | TRBV4-1 | once | CASSQVLLAGGRYEQYF | TGCGCCAGCAGCCAAGTACTACTAGCGGGAGGGCGGTACGAGCAGTACTTC
TRBJ2-5 | NA | TRBV9 | NA | CASGRTQETQYF | TGTGCCAGTGGCAGGACACAAGAGACCCAGTACTTC
TRBJ1-6 | NA | TRBV28 | NA | CATTGTYNSPLHF | TGTGCCACTACAGGGACCTATAATTCACCCCTCCACTTT
TRBJ2-7 | NA | TRBV5-1 | NA | CASSLEWQVPYEQYF | TGCGCCAGCAGCTTGGAATGGCAGGTGCCCTACGAGCAGTACTTC
TRBJ1-2 | TRBD1 | TRBV5-6 | NA | CASSSDLTGAGGYTF | TGTGCCAGCAGCTCGGACCTGACAGGGGCAGGAGGCTACACCTTC
TRBJ1-2 | TRBD1 | TRBV4-1 | NA | CASSQPRTGLGYTF | TGCGCCAGCAGCCAGCCCCGGACAGGGTTAGGCTACACCTTC
TRBJ1-3 | TRBD1 | TRBV9 | NA | CASSQGVSGNTIYF | TGTGCCAGCAGCCAGGGGGTCTCTGGAAACACCATATATTTT
TRBJ2-3 | TRBD1 | TRBV19 | NA | CASSRTGGPDTQYF | TGTGCCAGTAGTCGGACAGGGGGACCAGATACGCAGTATTTT
TRBJ2-3 | NA | TRBV27 | NA | CASSVVVTDTQYF | TGTGCCAGCAGTGTAGTCGTCACAGATACGCAGTATTTT
TRBJ2-3 | NA | TRBV3-1/TRBV3-2 | NA | CASSGGDGGVDTQYF | TGTGCCAGCAGCGGAGGGGACGGAGGGGTGGATACGCAGTATTTT
TRBJ2-3 | NA | TRBV19 | NA | CASSIDTGLGTDTQYF | TGTGCCAGTAGTATAGACACAGGGTTAGGGACAGATACGCAGTATTTT
TRBJ1-4 | TRBD1 | TRBV18 | NA | CASSLRQGTDEKLFF | TGTGCCAGCTCACTGCGACAGGGAACGGATGAAAAACTGTTTTTT
TRBJ1-1 | NA | TRBV7-2 | NA | CASSTQFYTEAFF | TGTGCCAGCAGTACACAATTTTACACTGAAGCTTTCTTT
TRBJ1-4 | NA | TRBV7-6 | NA | CASSLETHATNEKLFF | TGTGCCAGCAGCTTAGAGACACACGCAACTAATGAAAAACTGTTTTTT
TRBJ1-5 | TRBD1 | TRBV5-5 | few | CASSPGTGGHQPQHF | TGTGCCAGCAGCCCCGGGACAGGGGGCCATCAGCCCCAGCATTTT
TRBJ1-4 | NA | TRBV30 | NA | CAWGFGEKLFF | TGTGCCTGGGGGTTCGGTGAAAAACTGTTTTTT
TRBJ1-1 | TRBD1 | TRBV18 | NA | CASSQDRDEAFF | TGTGCCAGCTCACAAGACAGGGACGAAGCTTTCTTT
TRBJ1-1 | NA | TRBV11-3 | few | CASSLNGLTEAFF | TGTGCCAGCAGCTTAAACGGACTCACTGAAGCTTTCTTT
TRBJ1-5 | NA | TRBV2 | NA | CASTSTRSNQPQHF | TGTGCCAGCACGTCAACAAGAAGCAATCAGCCCCAGCATTTT
TRBJ1-2 | TRBD1 | TRBV28 | NA | CASSFRDRDYGYTF | TGTGCCAGCAGTTTTAGGGACAGGGACTATGGCTACACCTTC
TRBJ2-2 | TRBD2 | TRBV27 | NA | CASSKTGLAGGSAGELFF | TGTGCCAGCAGTAAAACGGGACTAGCGGGAGGTAGTGCCGGGGAGCTGTTTTTT
TRBJ2-1 | NA | TRBV9 | NA | CASSVEPGASKGGEQFF | TGTGCCAGCAGCGTAGAACCAGGAGCCTCAAAGGGAGGTGAGCAGTTCTTC
TRBJ1-6 | NA | TRBV7-6 | once | CASSLSPNYNSPLHF | TGTGCCAGCAGCTTAAGCCCGAACTATAATTCACCCCTCCACTTT
TRBJ2-3 | NA | TRBV11-2 | NA | CASTYFGSTDTQYF | TGTGCCAGCACCTATTTCGGGAGTACAGATACGCAGTATTTT
TRBJ1-5 | TRBD1 | TRBV12-3/TRBV12-4 | NA | CASNRGGNQPQHF | TGTGCCAGCAACAGGGGTGGCAATCAGCCCCAGCATTTT
TRBJ2-7 | NA | TRBV27 | NA | CASSLATGGAYEQYF | TGTGCCAGCAGTCTCGCTACTGGCGGGGCCTACGAGCAGTACTTC
TRBJ2-5 | TRBD2 | TRBV10-2 | NA | CASAGLAGEETQYF | TGCGCCAGCGCGGGACTAGCGGGAGAAGAGACCCAGTACTTC
TRBJ1-2 | TRBD1 | TRBV7-9 | NA | CASSANRGQGYTF | TGTGCCAGCAGCGCCAACAGGGGGCAAGGCTACACCTTC
TRBJ1-2 | TRBD1 | TRBV18 | NA | CASSPGQGEGYGYTF | TGTGCCAGCTCACCGGGACAGGGCGAGGGGTATGGCTACACCTTC
TRBJ2-5 | NA | TRBV18 | NA | CASSPLDSPGTQYF | TGTGCCAGCTCACCACTCGACAGTCCGGGGACCCAGTACTTC
TRBJ2-3 | NA | TRBV29-1 | NA | CSVRAPATDTQYF | TGCAGCGTTAGAGCGCCAGCCACAGATACGCAGTATTTT
TRBJ2-1 | TRBD1 | TRBV25-1 | NA | CTTRQGQGNEQFF | TGTACTACGAGACAGGGTCAAGGGAATGAGCAGTTCTTC
TRBJ1-1 | TRBD1 | TRBV25-1 | NA | CASSERRTGVVNTEAFF | TGTGCCAGCAGTGAACGACGGACAGGGGTGGTGAACACTGAAGCTTTCTTT
TRBJ1-2 | NA | TRBV29-1 | NA | CSVSGGQGNYGYTF | TGCAGCGTCTCCGGGGGGCAGGGTAACTATGGCTACACCTTC
TRBJ1-2 | NA | TRBV6-5 | NA | CASSSGTQYGYTF | TGTGCCAGCAGTTCGGGGACTCAATATGGCTACACCTTC
TRBJ1-1 | NA | TRBV6-5 | NA | CASSSVQGRATEAFF | TGTGCCAGCAGTTCCGTACAGGGTAGGGCCACTGAAGCTTTCTTT
TRBJ2-5 | TRBD2 | TRBV2 | NA | CASRGAGGQETQYF | TGTGCCAGCAGGGGAGCGGGGGGACAAGAGACCCAGTACTTC
TRBJ2-7 | TRBD1 | TRBV10-1 | NA | CASTEPAQGAMYEQYF | TGCGCCAGCACCGAACCCGCACAGGGGGCGATGTACGAGCAGTACTTC
TRBJ1-1 | NA | TRBV18 | NA | CASSPRDITRAFF | TGTGCCAGCTCACCACGGGACATCACACGGGCTTTCTTT
TRBJ1-1 | NA | TRBV19 | NA | CASSISVSTEAFF | TGTGCCAGTAGTATTTCGGTTTCCACTGAAGCTTTCTTT
TRBJ1-1 | TRBD1 | TRBV30 | NA | CARQGATEAFF | TGTGCCCGACAGGGGGCCACTGAAGCTTTCTTT
TRBJ1-5 | NA | TRBV6-2/TRBV6-3 | NA | CASSYSNRINQPQHF | TGTGCCAGCAGTTACTCGAACAGGATCAATCAGCCCCAGCATTTT
TRBJ2-3 | TRBD2 | TRBV7-6 | NA | CASSDHPYSGTSRGDTQYF | TGTGCCAGCAGCGACCACCCATATTCTGGGACTAGTAGGGGGGATACGCAGTATTTT
TRBJ2-7 | TRBD2 | TRBV18 | NA | CASSAPGLADYEQYF | TGTGCCAGCTCAGCCCCGGGACTAGCTGATTACGAGCAGTACTTC
TRBJ2-3 | TRBD1 | TRBV14 | NA | CASSQRGHMDTDTQYF | TGTGCCAGCAGCCAAAGGGGGCACATGGACACAGATACGCAGTATTTT
TRBJ2-1 | TRBD2 | TRBV24-1 | once | CATSDVLTSGGYNEQFF | TGTGCCACCAGTGATGTACTCACTAGCGGGGGCTACAATGAGCAGTTCTTC
TRBJ1-2 | NA | TRBV28 | NA | CASSSTQGTNGYTF | TGTGCCAGCAGTAGCACCCAGGGTACGAATGGCTACACCTTC
TRBJ1-1 | NA | TRBV20-1 | few | CSASQGAAFF | TGCAGTGCTTCGCAGGGTGCTGCTTTCTTT
TRBJ1-3 | TRBD1 | TRBV10-2 | NA | CATKDRDSGNTIYF | TGCGCCACCAAGGACAGGGACTCTGGAAACACCATATATTTT